The entry that follows covers one T cell receptor (beta chain) sequence. The antigen is undetermined. This sample was included in a study of cytomegalovirus exposure and HLA in healthy donors. Findings of the study overall: Rarity held for most TCR sequences, but there were some public TCRs that occurred in many donors. The study designated 150 to 200 TCR beta chains cytomegalovirus-associated. Earlier findings revealed that most TCR beta V segments proved productive either about 87% or about 30% of the time. For TCR beta chains, V- and J-gene trimming was later linked to a missense DCLRE1C variant.

The PCR contained 60 Vbeta and 13 Jbeta primers. The method was immunoSEQ multiplex PCR; TCRdb's version includes in-frame clones alone and lacks a portion of them. This sample carries some 100,000 clones, under 80% of them seen once, and the ten largest clones take about 4.2%. The V and J ends lost 4 bases and 12 bases, in that order; junction bases with no gene match: 10. Germline-derived CDR1 and CDR2 are SEHNR and FQNEAQ (reference sequence). The CDR3 runs to 13 residues. This TCR derives from a woman aged 45-60 years in good health and CMV-seropositive. The sequenced sample consisted of PBMCs. The chain couples TRBV7-9 to TRBJ1-2; TRBD1 aligns across 8 bases. CDR3 sequence (DNA): TGTGCCAGCAGCTCAACAGGGGGTTTCCCTAACACCTTC. Amino acid sequence: CASSSTGGFPNTF. Together with reference TRBV7-9 and TRBJ1-2, the CDR3 gives the full variable domain: DTGVSQNPRHKITKRGQNVTFRCDPISEHNRLYWYRQTLGQGPEFLTYFQNEAQLEKSRLLSDRFSAERPKGSFSTLEIQRTEQGDSAMYLCASSSTGGFPNTFGSGTRLTVV.